Below are 20 T cell receptor beta chains sequenced from a single sample in a study of cytomegalovirus exposure and HLA in healthy donors. PCR was performed using 60 Vbeta and 13 Jbeta primers. The method was immunoSEQ multiplex PCR; TCRdb's version includes in-frame clones alone and lacks a portion of them. The sample has about 120,000 clones, 81% seen once. The sample taken for sequencing was PBMCs. Receptor source: a woman under 40 in good health and CMV-seronegative.

This rearrangement joins TRBV15 to TRBJ2-7; 7 nucleotides align to TRBD1. CDR1 is LNHNV, CDR2 YYDKDF, per germline (reference sequence). V shed 1 base, J shed 5 bases, and the junction held 5 bases outside the gene matches. CDR3 length equals 14 residues. The CDR3 bases are TGTGCCACCAGCAGAGGACAGGGTGCCAACGAGCAGTACTTC. As protein: CATSRGQGANEQYF.

The chain joins TRBV5-1 to TRBJ2-3; D might be TRBD1 (5 bases). Germline CDR1 and CDR2: SGHRS and YFSETQ. The germline V and J ends were trimmed by 0 bases and 3 bases, with 11 bases remaining between them. The CDR3 loop spans 15 amino acids. The CDR3 nucleotides read TGCGCCAGCAGCTTGGGGGGCAAAGGAACAGATACGCAGTATTTT. Amino acid sequence: CASSLGGKGTDTQYF.

This chain joins TRBV5-6 and TRBJ2-3; D uncertain. Germline CDR1 reads SGHDT; CDR2 reads YYEEEE. Trimming removed 4 bases from V and 6 bases from J, with 15 bases in between. The CDR3 runs 14 residues. CDR3 sequence (DNA): TGTGCCAGCAGCCTTTGGCCCTCAGCGGATACGCAGTATTTT. It encodes CASSLWPSADTQYF.

The rearrangement joins TRBV7-9 to TRBJ1-4, with TRBD1 as a possible D gene (5 bases). CDR1 and CDR2 from the germline V gene are SEHNR and FQNEAQ (reference sequence). V was cut by 5 bases and J by 8 bases, with 21 bases left in between. The CDR3 sequence is 16 residues long. The CDR3 spells CASSAWGVQPVEKLFF. The DNA of the CDR3 is TGTGCCAGCAGCGCTTGGGGCGTTCAACCCGTGGAAAAACTGTTTTTT.

The rearrangement links TRBV9 to TRBJ2-7, with a weak D call TRBD1 (6 bases). The V and J ends lost 4 bases and 5 bases respectively, with 13 bases between them. The CDR3 totals 13 residues. Per the germline V gene, CDR1 is SGDLS and CDR2 is YYNGEE. The CDR3 sequence: CASSFTWTDEQYF. In DNA, the CDR3 is TGTGCCAGCAGCTTTACGTGGACAGACGAGCAGTACTTC.

The chain joins TRBV6-1 to TRBJ1-4, with a weak D call TRBD1 (5 bases). The CDR3 is made up of 17 amino acids. V lost 2 bases to trimming and J lost 4 bases, with 17 bases between them. Per the germline V gene, CDR1 is MNHNS and CDR2 is SASEGT. The CDR3 loop reads CASSEKRQTKVNEKLFF. The CDR3 coding sequence is TGTGCCAGCAGTGAAAAACGACAGACCAAAGTTAATGAAAAACTGTTTTTT.

The chain combines TRBV30 with TRBJ1-5; no definite D call. V was clipped by 4 bases and J by 7 bases, with 14 bases between them. Germline CDR1 is GTSNPN and CDR2 is SVGIG (reference sequence). The CDR3 extends over 13 amino acids. CDR3 amino acids: CAWTEGGRQPQHF. DNA of the CDR3: TGTGCCTGGACCGAGGGAGGGCGGCAGCCCCAGCATTTT.

This clone was counted once. This chain uses TRBV14 with TRBJ2-1; a weak D match, TRBD2 (5 bases). The CDR3 is 16 residues long. The V and J ends lost 1 base and 3 bases respectively, with 13 bases between them. Germline V gives CDR1 SGHDN, CDR2 FVKESK. CDR3 DNA: TGTGCCAGCAGCCAAGGTAGAGGGCCGATCTACAATGAGCAGTTCTTC. This gives the protein CASSQGRGPIYNEQFF. Complete variable domain (other parts from reference TRBV14 and TRBJ2-1): EAGVTQFPSHSVIEKGQTVTLRCDPISGHDNLYWYRRVMGKEIKFLLHFVKESKQDESGMPNNRFLAERTGGTYSTLKVQPAELEDSGVYFCASSQGRGPIYNEQFFGPGTRLTVL.

In nucleotides, the CDR3 is TGTGCCAGCAGCATCGACAGGGCCGACATCCACTTT. Residues: CASSIDRADIHF. The V gene is TRBV5-4, the J gene TRBJ1-6, with 7 nucleotides matching TRBD1. Trimming took 4 bases from V and 17 from J; bases not matched to a gene: 9. Germline V gene lookup returns CDR1 SGHNT and CDR2 YYREEE (reference sequence). This CDR3 contains 12 residues.

The chain has TRBV9 and TRBJ2-1; 7 bases match TRBD1. The trim removed 5 bases at V and 4 bases at J, leaving 21 bases unmatched. Looked up from germline, CDR1 is SGDLS and CDR2 is YYNGEE. There are 19 residues in the CDR3. This CDR3 reads CASRPLGQRRDSYYNEQFF. In DNA form, the CDR3 reads TGTGCCAGCAGGCCCTTGGGGCAGAGACGGGACAGCTATTACAATGAGCAGTTCTTC.

J is TRBJ1-1 and V is TRBV6-5; 11 nucleotides agree with TRBD1. CDR3 length equals 14 residues. The germline CDR1 and CDR2 sequences are MNHEY and SVGAGI. V lost 6 bases and J lost 3; bases outside the gene matches: 3. The CDR3 DNA sequence: TGTGCCAGCAGCCGGGACAGGGGGGACACTGAAGCTTTCTTT. As protein: CASSRDRGDTEAFF.

The CDR3 sequence: CASSKGDSGNTIYF. In DNA, the CDR3 is TGCGCCAGCAGCAAGGGGGACTCTGGAAACACCATATATTTT. The rearrangement joins TRBV5-1 to TRBJ1-3, with D perhaps TRBD1 (6 bases). The germline V and J ends were trimmed by 4 bases and 0 bases, with 8 bases remaining between them. The CDR3 has 14 amino acids. Germline V gene data show CDR1 as SGHRS and CDR2 as YFSETQ.

V is TRBV19 and J is TRBJ2-7; 9 positions match TRBD1. The CDR3 totals 15 residues. Germline V gene lookup returns CDR1 LNHDA and CDR2 SQIVND (reference sequence). V trimming: 5 bases; J trimming: 2 bases; junction bases outside the gene matches: 7. The CDR3 DNA sequence: TGTGCCAGTAGTTCCGGGACAGGGATTGCCTACGAGCAGTACTTC. Amino acid sequence: CASSSGTGIAYEQYF.

This clone appeared a single time. The chain combines TRBV11-2 with TRBJ2-7; D is unresolved. V was trimmed by 0 bases and J by 3 bases, leaving 6 bases between them. Germline V lookup: CDR1 SGHAT, CDR2 FQNNGV. The CDR3 sequence is 13 residues long. Here the CDR3 reads CASSLDVLYEQYF. The CDR3 coding sequence is TGTGCCAGCAGCTTAGATGTTCTCTACGAGCAGTACTTC.

The chain joins TRBV6-5 to TRBJ2-1; D unresolved. V was shortened by 0 bases and J by 8 bases, with 8 bases between the two germline ends. Per the germline V gene, CDR1 is MNHEY and CDR2 is SVGAGI. CDR3 size: 13 residues. The chain's CDR3 is CASSYSISDEQFF. The CDR3 DNA reads as TGTGCCAGCAGTTACTCGATTTCGGATGAGCAGTTCTTC.

The chain carries TRBV7-2 and TRBJ2-5, with 10 bases fitting TRBD2. From germline, CDR1 is SGHTA and CDR2 FQGNSA. V was clipped by 1 base and J by 4 bases; unmatched bases: 9. The CDR3 is 17 amino acids. DNA for the CDR3: TGTGCCAGCAGCTTAGGGCCGGCGCTAGCGGGAGTAGAGACCCAGTACTTC. Translated: CASSLGPALAGVETQYF.

This chain joins TRBV28 and TRBJ1-1; a weak D match, TRBD1 (5 bases). The CDR3 spans 12 residues. From germline, CDR1 is MDHEN and CDR2 SYDVKM. Trimming pared 11 bases from V and 1 base from J, leaving 11 bases between. The CDR3, as DNA: TGTGCCTCGCGCACAGGGAACACTGAAGCTTTCTTT. The encoded protein is CASRTGNTEAFF. Full variable domain (outside the CDR3, taken from reference TRBV28 and TRBJ1-1): DVKVTQSSRYLVKRTGEKVFLECVQDMDHENMFWYRQDPGLGLRLIYFSYDVKMKEKGDIPEGYSVSREKKERFSLILESASTNQTSMYLCASRTGNTEAFFGQGTRLTVV.

V and J are TRBV30 and TRBJ1-5, with a tentative D call TRBD1 (5 bases). The CDR3 loop spans 14 amino acids. With 3 bases removed from V and 4 bases from J, the gap between germline ends came to 13 bases. Germline-derived CDR1 and CDR2 are GTSNPN and SVGIG (reference sequence). The CDR3 coding sequence is TGTGCCTGGAGGGGGCCTTCAGAAAATCAGCCCCAGCATTTT. It yields the protein CAWRGPSENQPQHF. The variable domain in full, completed from reference TRBV30 and TRBJ1-5, reads SQTIHQWPATLVQPVGSPLSLECTVEGTSNPNLYWYRQAAGRGLQLLFYSVGIGQISSEVPQNLSASRPQDRQFILSSKKLLLSDSGFYLCAWRGPSENQPQHFGDGTRLSIL.

The chain couples TRBV4-1 to TRBJ2-7; TRBD1 agrees at 10 bases. J lost 5 bases, V lost 4 bases, and 11 bases had no gene match. CDR1 and CDR2 from the germline V gene are MGHRA and YSYEKL. This CDR3 has 16 residues. CDR3 in DNA: TGCGCCAGCAGCCTCCTCACCGGGACAGGGGACCACGAGCAGTACTTC. Its translation is CASSLLTGTGDHEQYF.

This clone appeared once. The rearrangement joins TRBV6-6 to TRBJ2-5; 16 bases match TRBD2. Looked up from germline, CDR1 is MNHNY and CDR2 is SVGAGI (reference sequence). The V segment lost 8 bases and the J segment 4 bases; nucleotides outside the gene matches: 7. The CDR3 spans 16 residues. CDR3 DNA sequence: TGTGCCAGCTCGGGACTAGCGGGAGGGCCGAGAGAGACCCAGTACTTC. This gives the protein CASSGLAGGPRETQYF.